At least ten counts were recorded for the clone carrying this T cell receptor (beta chain). Its cognate antigen is unknown. The CDR3 has 14 residues. Germline-derived CDR1 and CDR2 are LNHNV and YYDKDF (reference sequence). Trimming at V came to 5 bases and at J to 10 bases, leaving 11 bases not matched to a gene. The sample belongs to a study of HIV-infected patients and healthy controls. Study outcomes and limitations: The diversity differences were not explained by slight age and sex differences between study cohorts. Healthy controls carried many MAIT alpha-chain CDR3s, while HIV+ repertoires had few. CMV-associated CDR3s mostly grew nonsignificantly during therapy, while HIV-associated CDR3s declined significantly.

Around 500 ng RNA was reverse transcribed with alpha and beta constant-region primers. Alpha and beta chain libraries were made separately by chain-specific third strand synthesis with multiplexing indices. Each molecule carried a 12-nucleotide identifier made of two joined random hexamers added before amplification. TCRdb reprocessed the 5' RACE reads with MiXCR, giving one entry per CDR3 protein. Here the sample spans around 26,000 distinct CDR3 sequences, approximately 7.7% being singletons. No cell fractionation was done, so the repertoire covers all unsorted peripheral blood T cells. The chain recombines TRBV15 with TRBJ1-1; TRBD1 aligns across 9 bases. The sequenced material came from blood. The TCR sequence derives from an adult in good health. Written as DNA, the CDR3 is TGTGCCACCAGCCCGGACAGGGGACGGCCCTTAGCTTTCTTT. Protein product: CATSPDRGRPLAFF.